This T cell receptor beta chain was sequenced for a study of CD8 T cells in ankylosing spondylitis. After removal of 0 bases from V and 1 base from J, the junction contained 2 bases not matched to a gene. The CDR3 loop spans 16 amino acids. Per the germline V gene, CDR1 is SEHNR and CDR2 is FQNEAQ (reference sequence). Quantitative 5'-RACE was performed with molecular barcodes, and it yielded the TCR beta libraries. In TCRdb, the 5' RACE reads were re-called with MiXCR into one record per CDR3 protein. The sample holds 240,000 or so distinct CDR3 sequences, 8% to 9.5% seen once. Findings of the study overall: The clones that were linked to disease were reported to be significantly enriched in matched synovial fluid samples from ankylosing spondylitis patients. Within ankylosing spondylitis blood, a TCR beta motif made up of roughly eight highly homologous variants appeared to be characteristic.

This clonotype was seen more than once but under ten times. What it recognizes is unknown. This TCR was recovered from a male donor with ankylosing spondylitis or in good health (not recorded which). The source material was blood, either unsorted or a sorted T cell fraction (not recorded which). V usage is TRBV7-9 and J usage is TRBJ2-5; 10 bases are shared with TRBD2. For the CDR3, the DNA is TGTGCCAGCAGCTTAGCCCCTAGCGGGGGCCAAGAGACCCAGTACTTC. Translation: CASSLAPSGGQETQYF.